Listed here is a single T cell receptor beta chain. The sample carries other DNA sequences with the same CDR3. The sample originates from a study of blood T cell repertoires in COVID-19. The protocol was immunoSEQ multiplex PCR, while the TCRdb copy is restricted to in-frame clones and leaves out a portion. The sample shows 330,000 or so clones, 80% to 90% of them seen only once. This TCR derives from a man aged 30 to 45 who had recovered from COVID-19. Specimen: PBMCs or T cells enriched from blood (not recorded which).

The DNA of the CDR3 is TGTGCCAGCAGTTACGCCGGGGGGTCCGGAAACACCATATATTTT. The encoded protein is CASSYAGGSGNTIYF. The chain carries TRBV28 and TRBJ1-3; D possibly corresponds to TRBD1 (5 bases). Trimming took 4 bases from V and 4 from J, leaving 14 bases between them. CDR1 and CDR2 from the germline V gene are MDHEN and SYDVKM. The CDR3 loop spans 15 amino acids.